Included here is one T cell receptor beta chain sequence, with context. This record belongs to a study of blood T cell repertoires in COVID-19. Looking at the study overall: Sources were T cells, B-cell-depleted T cells, or PBMCs; the material itself was cDNA or gDNA.

Germline V gives CDR1 SNHLY, CDR2 FYNNEI. This CDR3 is 12 amino acids long. V gave up 7 bases and J gave up 5 bases; unmatched junction bases: 2. Method: immunoSEQ multiplex PCR; TCRdb's copy keeps in-frame clones and lacks some. The sample records approximately 150,000 clones, around three quarters being singletons. The rearrangement links TRBV2 to TRBJ1-1, with 9 nucleotides matching TRBD1. Source material: peripheral blood. The source of this sequence is a man aged 50 to 60 with acute or convalescent COVID-19. DNA of the CDR3: TGTGCCAGCACCGACAGGGGGACTGAAGCTTTCTTT. As protein: CASTDRGTEAFF.